A single sample is the source of the 27 T cell receptor beta chains below, sequenced in a study of blood T cell repertoires in COVID-19. Data came from immunoSEQ multiplex PCR; TCRdb stores just in-frame clones and leaves some out. The table lists some 260,000 clones, roughly four fifths of them singletons. What was sequenced was peripheral blood. The receptors were gathered from a man at least 80 years old with acute or convalescent COVID-19.

CDR3 bases: TGTGCCAGCAGCTTGGGAGGGACAGATACGCAGTATTTT. Amino acid sequence: CASSLGGTDTQYF. The chain couples TRBV5-8 to TRBJ2-3, with D perhaps TRBD2 (5 bases). Deletions cut 0 bases from V and 3 bases from J, with 5 bases between. The CDR3 loop spans 13 amino acids. Germline V gene sequence: CDR1 SGHTS, CDR2 YDEGEE.

This chain uses TRBV19 with TRBJ2-5, with 7 bases identical to TRBD1. Germline CDR1 and CDR2: LNHDA and SQIVND (reference sequence). Trimming removed 5 bases from V and 3 bases from J; junction bases left unmatched: 6. There are 14 residues in the CDR3. CDR3 in amino acids: CASSPRTGKETQYF. CDR3 nucleotide sequence: TGTGCCAGTAGTCCTCGGACAGGAAAAGAGACCCAGTACTTC.

The rearrangement joins TRBV15 to TRBJ2-7, with D possibly TRBD1 on 6 matching bases. V lost 0 bases, J lost 2 bases, and 11 bases lay in between. Germline loops: CDR1 LNHNV, CDR2 YYDKDF (reference sequence). The CDR3 spans 15 residues. The CDR3 region is CATSRDNRVTYEQYF. The CDR3 DNA reads as TGTGCCACCAGCAGAGATAACAGGGTCACCTACGAGCAGTACTTC.

The genes are TRBV11-2 and TRBJ2-5; no reliable D call. The germline gives CDR1 SGHAT, CDR2 FQNNGV. V dropped 1 base and J dropped 2 bases, with 14 bases sitting between them. CDR3 length: 16 amino acids. The CDR3 region has the DNA TGTGCCAGCAGCTTAGGAATCACTCCGAGACAAGAGACCCAGTACTTC. Translation gives CASSLGITPRQETQYF.

The chain joins TRBV6-5 to TRBJ1-5, with unresolved D. Per the germline V gene, CDR1 is MNHEY and CDR2 is SVGAGI. The CDR3 sequence is 13 residues long. Deletions cut 5 bases from V and 5 bases from J, with 10 bases between. The CDR3 reads CASSTRSDQPQHF. The CDR3, as DNA: TGTGCCAGCAGTACCCGGAGTGATCAGCCCCAGCATTTT.

This chain uses TRBV5-1 with TRBJ2-1; D is possibly TRBD2 (5 bases). The CDR3 extends over 14 amino acids. Trimming removed 0 bases from V and 8 bases from J, with 12 bases in between. Germline loops: CDR1 SGHRS, CDR2 YFSETQ. CDR3 sequence: CASSLGPPRDEQFF. Here the CDR3 DNA reads TGCGCCAGCAGCTTGGGACCGCCGAGGGATGAGCAGTTCTTC.

V gene TRBV10-3 combines with J gene TRBJ1-1; D might be TRBD1 (5 bases). Germline CDR1 reads ENHRY; CDR2 reads SYGVKD. Trimming removed 3 bases at V and 0 bases at J, with 20 bases between. The CDR3 is 18 residues long. CDR3 sequence reads: CAISDGRRGATMNTEAFF. The CDR3 DNA reads TGTGCCATCAGTGACGGGCGTCGCGGGGCCACCATGAACACTGAAGCTTTCTTT.

J is TRBJ2-5 and V is TRBV12-1; TRBD2 was called by the table and not checked on the DNA. TRBV12-1 is tagged as a pseudogene. The CDR3 extends over 11 amino acids. DNA for the CDR3: TGTGCCAGCAGCTTGACTAGAATGAAGTACTTC. Protein: CASSLTRMKYF.

The chain recombines TRBV20-1 with TRBJ2-5; D remains unclear. Trimming left V 6 bases short and J 6 bases short, with 11 bases between. CDR1 is DFQATT and CDR2 is SNEGSKA in the germline V gene (reference sequence). The CDR3 spans 11 residues. The CDR3 is CSAASTKTQYF. As DNA, the CDR3 is TGCAGTGCGGCCTCAACGAAGACCCAGTACTTC.

This sequence joins TRBV7-3 and TRBJ2-3; D is undetermined. Trimming stripped 5 bases from V and 4 bases from J, with 10 bases between. The CDR3 consists of 13 residues. The germline CDR1 and CDR2 sequences are SGHTA and FQGTGA. The CDR3 region has the DNA TGTGCCAGCAGCCAAAGAGTAGCAGATACGCAGTATTTT. Encoded protein: CASSQRVADTQYF.

The chain uses TRBV10-3 and TRBJ2-1, with a tentative D call TRBD2 (6 bases). CDR3 size: 15 residues. Germline V gene data show CDR1 as ENHRY and CDR2 as SYGVKD. V was pared by 0 bases and J by 7 bases, with 13 bases between. CDR3 region: CAISESSAGRNEQFF. CDR3 coding DNA: TGTGCCATCAGTGAGTCGAGCGCAGGGAGGAATGAGCAGTTCTTC.

The sample holds one count of this clone. The chain employs TRBV4-1 and TRBJ2-3; D is possibly TRBD1 (5 bases). Germline V gives CDR1 MGHRA, CDR2 YSYEKL. V lost 0 bases and J 4 bases, leaving 17 bases between the germline ends. CDR3 length: 17 residues. The CDR3 DNA follows: TGCGCCAGCAGCCAAGATCGATGGGGCAGGTCCGCAGATACGCAGTATTTT. Translated: CASSQDRWGRSADTQYF.

The rearrangement joins TRBV18 to TRBJ1-5, with D possibly being TRBD1 (6 bases). Trimming left V 2 bases short and J 4 bases short, with 15 bases between. Germline V gene sequence: CDR1 KGHSH, CDR2 LQKENI. CDR3 length: 16 residues. CDR3 amino acids: CASSPYSIQGNQPQHF. CDR3 DNA: TGTGCCAGCTCACCATATTCCATACAGGGAAATCAGCCCCAGCATTTT.

The chain combines TRBV5-4 with TRBJ2-5; the match to TRBD1 covers 9 bases. With 0 bases clipped from V and 6 bases from J, the junction kept 6 bases outside the gene matches. The CDR3 runs to 15 residues. Germline CDR1 SGHNT, CDR2 YYREEE (reference sequence). CDR3 in DNA: TGTGCCAGCAGCTTGGGGGCTGACAGGGGGAAGACCCAGTACTTC. Its translation is CASSLGADRGKTQYF.

In this sample, this clone turned up a few times. The V and J genes are TRBV19 and TRBJ1-2; TRBD1 matches 10 bases. The CDR3 contains 16 residues. V lost 4 bases to trimming and J lost 6 bases; unmatched junction nucleotides: 11. Germline V gene sequence: CDR1 LNHDA, CDR2 SQIVND (reference sequence). The DNA for the CDR3 is TGTGCCAGTAGTAGTCGGCGGGACAGGGGTAGGAATGGCTACACCTTC. Its translation: CASSSRRDRGRNGYTF.

The chain carries TRBV7-9 and TRBJ2-1, with D possibly matching TRBD2 (6 bases). V gave up 1 base and J gave up 1 base, with 11 bases separating them. Germline CDR1 is SEHNR and CDR2 is FQNEAQ (reference sequence). The CDR3 has 16 amino acids. The chain's CDR3 is CASSLDLGLSYNEQFF. CDR3 DNA sequence: TGTGCCAGCAGCTTAGACTTGGGACTGTCCTACAATGAGCAGTTCTTC. Looking up the rest from reference TRBV7-9 and TRBJ2-1 gives the full variable domain: DTGVSQNPRHKITKRGQNVTFRCDPISEHNRLYWYRQTLGQGPEFLTYFQNEAQLEKSRLLSDRFSAERPKGSFSTLEIQRTEQGDSAMYLCASSLDLGLSYNEQFFGPGTRLTVL.

The gene calls are TRBV11-3 and TRBJ2-7; a possible D gene is TRBD2 (6 bases). Germline V gene lookup returns CDR1 SGHNT and CDR2 YENEEA. V lost 1 base to trimming and J lost 1 base, with 14 bases between them. The CDR3 spans 16 residues. CDR3 sequence: CASSLGRGTGSYEQYF. The CDR3 nucleotides are TGTGCCAGCAGCTTAGGACGGGGGACTGGGTCCTACGAGCAGTACTTC.

V gene TRBV24-1 combines with J gene TRBJ1-2; D is ambiguous. The CDR3 consists of 12 residues. The V gene's germline CDR1 is KGHDR and CDR2 SFDVKD. V was shortened by 7 bases and J by 8 bases, with 13 bases between the two germline ends. The CDR3: CATSQTAGGYTF. CDR3 sequence (DNA): TGTGCCACCAGCCAGACTGCGGGGGGCTACACCTTC.

J is TRBJ1-6 and V is TRBV27; tentatively, D is TRBD1 (5 bases). CDR1 is MNHEY, CDR2 SMNVEV, per germline (reference sequence). V lost 0 bases and J 6 bases, leaving 9 bases between the germline ends. This CDR3 is 15 amino acids long. CDR3 amino acids: CASSLSTGFNSPLHF. The CDR3 coding sequence is TGTGCCAGCAGTTTATCCACAGGTTTTAATTCACCCCTCCACTTT.

This chain connects TRBV29-1 to TRBJ2-7; possibly TRBD1 for D (7 bases). The CDR3 runs 12 residues. V dropped 6 bases and J dropped 2 bases, with 11 bases sitting between them. Germline V CDR1 and CDR2: SQVTM, ANQGSEA. Here the CDR3 reads CSVAGQTYEQYF. CDR3 DNA: TGCAGCGTGGCGGGACAGACCTACGAGCAGTACTTC.

This rearrangement joins TRBV6-5 to TRBJ1-2; D is undetermined. V lost 5 bases and J lost 8, with 12 bases in between. CDR1 is MNHEY and CDR2 is SVGAGI in the germline V gene. This CDR3 is built from 12 residues. This CDR3 is CASSREGRGYTF. In DNA, the CDR3 is TGTGCCAGCAGTCGGGAGGGTAGAGGCTACACCTTC.

This chain joins TRBV5-4 and TRBJ1-2, with D perhaps TRBD1 (6 bases). Trimming removed 0 bases from V and 8 bases from J, with 17 bases in between. The CDR3 has 15 amino acids. Germline V gene sequence: CDR1 SGHNT, CDR2 YYREEE (reference sequence). CDR3: CASSLEQGLSGGYTF. In DNA, the CDR3 is TGTGCCAGCAGCTTGGAACAGGGTCTATCCGGCGGCTACACCTTC.

This clone was seen a few times. The V and J genes are TRBV6-4 and TRBJ2-1; 8 bases agree with TRBD2. The junction had 8 bases not matched to a gene; V was cut back by 3 bases and J by 10 bases. Germline CDR1 is MRHNA and CDR2 is SNTAGT. This CDR3 region has 14 residues. The chain's CDR3 is CASSEYFPGGEQFF. The DNA of the CDR3 is TGTGCCAGCAGTGAATACTTCCCGGGGGGGGAGCAGTTCTTC.

This clone was seen more than once but under ten times. This chain connects TRBV7-3 to TRBJ2-2; tentatively, D is TRBD1 (6 bases). Germline V CDR1 and CDR2: SGHTA, FQGTGA. V lost 0 bases to trimming and J lost 6 bases, with 14 bases between them. There are 16 residues in the CDR3. As DNA, the CDR3 is TGTGCCAGCAGCTTAACGTTGGGGGCAGAAGCCGGGGAGCTGTTTTTT. Protein product: CASSLTLGAEAGELFF.

The chain is built from TRBV20-1 and TRBJ1-3; D uncertain. This CDR3 contains 11 residues. The ends were cut back, 1 base at V and 4 bases at J, with 2 bases in the middle. The germline V gene encodes CDR1 DFQATT and CDR2 SNEGSKA (reference sequence). As DNA, the CDR3 is TGCAGTGCTAGAGCGGGAAACACCATATATTTT. It yields the protein CSARAGNTIYF.

This chain joins TRBV6-2 or TRBV6-3 and TRBJ2-7, with D possibly TRBD2 on 6 matching bases. The length of the CDR3 is 16 residues. Germline V gives CDR1 MNHEY, CDR2 SVGEGT. With 3 bases removed from V and 0 bases from J, the gap between germline ends came to 15 bases. This chain's CDR3 is CASSYSGHLSSYEQYF. The CDR3 bases are TGTGCCAGCAGTTATAGCGGACATCTGAGCTCCTACGAGCAGTACTTC.

This clone was seen a few times. The rearrangement uses TRBV5-6 and TRBJ1-1, with D unclear. The V gene's germline CDR1 is SGHDT and CDR2 YYEEEE. The CDR3 runs to 16 residues. Trimming cost V 4 bases and J 7 bases, with 23 bases left between them. CDR3 in amino acids: CASSLSPTTSKREAFF. The CDR3 bases are TGTGCCAGCAGCCTGTCCCCTACTACGTCCAAGCGTGAAGCTTTCTTT.